This TCR beta chain stems from a study of blood T cells in healthy people across ages. Trimming removed 6 bases from V and 1 base from J; junction bases left unmatched: 7. Per the germline V gene, CDR1 is MNHEY and CDR2 is SVGAGI. CDR3 size: 15 residues. For the second PCR, which ran for about 7 to 11 cycles, a sample-barcoded 5' primer and a J-beta primer mix were used. TCRdb used MiXCR to reprocess the 5' RACE reads, holding one entry per CDR3 protein. The sample consists of hundreds of thousands of distinct CDR3 sequences, roughly 64% of them appearing once. Only a few counts were recorded for this clonotype.

The specimen was blood. The receptor comes from a man aged 25-45 years in good health. This sequence joins TRBV6-5 and TRBJ2-3, with TRBD1 matching over 7 bases. The CDR3 DNA reads as TGTGCCAGCAGCCCAGGGGACAGCGGCACAGATACGCAGTATTTT. Translated, it gives CASSPGDSGTDTQYF.